The source of this T cell receptor beta chain is a study of blood T cells in healthy people across ages. V was clipped by 10 bases and J by 11 bases; unmatched bases: 11. CDR3 length equals 14 residues. The V gene's germline CDR1 is MDHEN and CDR2 SYDVKM. Regarding this clonotype: Since a much larger clone is just one base distant, this may be a read error.

Primers used in a second PCR of about 7 to 11 cycles were a sample-barcoded 5' primer and a J-beta primer mix. TCRdb redid the calling of the 5' RACE reads with MiXCR, one entry per CDR3 protein. The table lists some 670,000 distinct CDR3 sequences, around 52% of them singletons. This receptor was obtained from a woman aged 80 or over in good health. The sequenced material came from blood. This sequence joins TRBV28 and TRBJ2-5; 15 nucleotides align to TRBD2. This CDR3 is CATTGTSGRNEQYF. DNA of the CDR3: TGTGCCACCACCGGGACTAGCGGGAGGAATGAGCAGTACTTC.